These T cell receptor beta chains were read from a single sample in a study of blood T cell repertoires in COVID-19. The protocol was immunoSEQ multiplex PCR, while the TCRdb copy is restricted to in-frame clones and leaves out a portion. The table records about 45,000 clones, about nine tenths of them present only once. Sequencing was done on a sample of peripheral blood. The receptors derive from a human donor in a cohort sampled during active COVID-19. Both conserved end residues are part of each CDR3. D genes are given only for firm matches. The size entry is marked missing in some rows and otherwise reads once, few, many or a size class.

J gene | clone size | D gene | V gene | CDR3 DNA | CDR3 protein
TRBJ2-2 | NA | TRBD2 | TRBV24-1 | TGTGCCACCAGTGATCTCAGCGGGGGGGCCGGGGAGCTGTTTTTT | CATSDLSGGAGELFF
TRBJ2-5 | NA | NA | TRBV28 | TGTGCCAGCAACCTAATGGAGGGAGAGACCCAGTACTTC | CASNLMEGETQYF
TRBJ2-1 | NA | TRBD2 | TRBV4-1 | TGCGCCAGCAGCTCACTAGCGGGTGCCTACAATGAGCAGTTCTTC | CASSSLAGAYNEQFF
TRBJ2-1 | NA | TRBD1 | TRBV13 | TGTGCCAGCAGCTCTCCGGACAGGGGGGATGAGCAGTTCTTC | CASSSPDRGDEQFF
TRBJ2-3 | NA | NA | TRBV2 | TGTGCCGGGACGGTGTTGGGGGGGCCAGATACGCAGTATTTT | CAGTVLGGPDTQYF
TRBJ2-7 | NA | TRBD2 | TRBV6-2/TRBV6-3 | TGTGCCAGCAGTTTAACGAGGGATGGACTAGCGGGGTCCTACGAGCAGTACTTC | CASSLTRDGLAGSYEQYF
TRBJ1-2 | NA | TRBD1 | TRBV30 | TGTGCCTGGAGCGCGTCCAGGGGGCGAGTGACTGGCTACACCTTC | CAWSASRGRVTGYTF
TRBJ2-1 | NA | NA | TRBV12-5 | TGTGCTAGTGGTTTGGGGGGCCTCGGGAATGAGCAGTTCTTC | CASGLGGLGNEQFF
TRBJ2-5 | NA | NA | TRBV30 | TGTGCCTGGTCCGGGGGTAGGGAAGAGACCCAGTACTTC | CAWSGGREETQYF
TRBJ2-3 | NA | TRBD2 | TRBV7-9 | TGTGCCAGCAGCTTAGGGGGAGGGGCCGGAGATACGCAGTATTTT | CASSLGGGAGDTQYF
TRBJ1-2 | NA | NA | TRBV19 | TGTGCCAGTACCTTTCCGACATATGGCTACACCTTC | CASTFPTYGYTF
TRBJ2-1 | once | TRBD1 | TRBV6-5 | TGTGCCAGCAGGGCAGGCAAAGACAGGGACAATGAGCAGTTCTTC | CASRAGKDRDNEQFF
TRBJ2-3 | NA | NA | TRBV7-8 | TGTGCCAGCAGCTTATCGGGTGCCACAGATACGCAGTATTTT | CASSLSGATDTQYF
TRBJ2-2 | NA | NA | TRBV7-2 | TGTGCCAGCAGCTTTCGGACACCGAACACCGGGGAGCTGTTTTTT | CASSFRTPNTGELFF
TRBJ1-2 | NA | TRBD1 | TRBV7-9 | TGTGCCAGCAGCGGCGGGACAGGCTATGGCTACACCTTC | CASSGGTGYGYTF
TRBJ2-3 | NA | NA | TRBV3-1/TRBV3-2 | TGTGCCAGCAGCCCAGCGTTAGGAGATACGCAGTATTTT | CASSPALGDTQYF
TRBJ2-7 | NA | TRBD1 | TRBV6-2/TRBV6-3 | TGTGCCAGCAGTTACTCGACTGACAGGGGCTCCTACGAGCAGTACTTC | CASSYSTDRGSYEQYF
TRBJ2-1 | NA | NA | TRBV6-1 | TGTGCCAGCAGTGAAGAAATTGCGGTAGCTAGGCAGTTCTTC | CASSEEIAVARQFF
TRBJ2-3 | NA | NA | TRBV3-1/TRBV3-2 | TGTGCCAGCAGCCAAGAACGCCAGGGGTTGAAACGTACGCAGTATTTT | CASSQERQGLKRTQYF
TRBJ1-2 | NA | NA | TRBV14 | TGTGCCAGCAGCCAAGAAAATTCATATGGCTACACCTTC | CASSQENSYGYTF
TRBJ1-2 | NA | NA | TRBV30 | TGTGCCTGTTCAATGGGCCCTTATGGCTACACCTTC | CACSMGPYGYTF
TRBJ2-3 | NA | NA | TRBV6-4 | TGTGCCAGCAGTGACTCGCAGGGCGGCACAGATACGCAGTATTTT | CASSDSQGGTDTQYF
TRBJ1-5 | NA | NA | TRBV30 | TGTGCCTGGAGCCCCGAGACAGGAGGATACAATCAGCCCCAGCATTTT | CAWSPETGGYNQPQHF